This T cell receptor (beta chain) was sequenced in a study of cytotoxic CD8 clonotypes in ibrutinib-treated CLL. Genomic DNA for TCR beta libraries, 1.5 to 2 micrograms, came from cryopreserved PBMCs. The assay was immunoSEQ multiplex PCR, and TCRdb's table has in-frame clones only and misses some. Of over 45,000 clones in the sample, approximately 54% were seen once. This clone was counted only a few times. Its matching antigen is unknown. Findings and limits, study-wide: Progressing and sustained-remission patients had different sampling times.

The sequence derives from a human donor with chronic lymphocytic leukemia. Here the sequenced sample was PBMCs, taken at disease progression, from a patient treated with ibrutinib.

The CDR3 sequence: CARKPVGTKDEKLFF. The CDR3 coding sequence is TGTGCCCGAAAACCTGTCGGGACGAAAGATGAAAAACTGTTTTTT. The chain is built from TRBV30 and TRBJ1-4; possibly TRBD1 for D (5 bases). This CDR3 region has 15 residues. Looked up from germline, CDR1 is GTSNPN and CDR2 is SVGIG (reference sequence). V lost 8 bases and J lost 6, with 22 bases in between.